This record looks at one T cell receptor beta chain sequence and its context. It lacks a known antigen. A read error may produce the germline difference seen at one junction end. The library was made by the immunoSEQ multiplex PCR assay. For the multiplex PCR, a mixture combining 60 forward primers for TCR Vbeta segments and 13 reverse primers for TCR Jbeta segments was used. The CDR3 region of rearranged TCR beta genes was amplified from genomic DNA with a multiplex PCR assay. The Illumina HiSeq System was used to sequence the amplified TCR beta libraries as 87-base-pair reads. On the study's bioinformatics: A later analysis tallied 75 million to 85 million unique TCR beta chains across the 700 or so repertoires, and approximately 11 million of those chains were shared by two or more donors. Raw reads were error-corrected and collapsed into unique sequences with a nearest-neighbor algorithm that merged closely related sequences to remove PCR and sequencing errors. To assign V, D and J gene segments, CDR3 sequences were aligned to IMGT reference sequences. For a sequence to be retained, at least a six-nucleotide match to both a V gene segment and a J gene segment was required. Rearrangements were classified as productive when the CDR3 lacked stop codons and remained in frame with V and J, and all other rearrangements were classified as non-productive. Following IMGT convention, CDR3 was defined as the stretch from the second conserved V-encoded cysteine to the conserved J-encoded phenylalanine. The earlier analysis of roughly 590 of the donors excluded any sequence lacking an unambiguous match to a single V gene segment. In an earlier analysis of approximately 590 of the donors, V segments were called functional above 56.7% productive rearrangements and were called segregating when the between-donor standard deviation exceeded 5%. A statistical classification framework was built for diagnosing cytomegalovirus status from the catalog of TCR beta chain sequences. In a later analysis, V and J genes were assigned by comparing TCR nucleotide sequences against IMGT/GENE-DB human TR gene sequences. The TCRdist pipeline was used in a later analysis to assign CDR3 sequences and most-parsimonious VDJ recombination scenarios. A later analysis defined each TCR beta chain by its CDR3 amino acid sequence plus V-gene family, and excluded reads lacking a unique V-gene family. A later analysis removed 592 highly shared, low-generation-probability nucleotide sequences to deal with suspected cross-contamination and a sequencing artifact. A later analysis calculated a clonal expansion index for each public chain from normalized within-repertoire ranks of inferred template counts. A later analysis computed generation probabilities with a VDJ recombination model fitted to out-of-frame rearrangements, and checked the results against IGoR. Hypergeometric tests were used in a later analysis to score TCR-TCR, TCR-HLA and TCR-CMV co-occurrence, with a repertoire-size bias correction applied to the TCR pairs. False discovery rates were estimated in a later analysis by permuting HLA or CMV assignments 20 times. In a later analysis, co-occurring TCRs were grouped using DBSCAN, and TCRdist sequence similarity was added for clustering within HLA-allele-positive subsets. Co-occurrence clustering excluded repertoires with fewer than 30,000 or more than 120,000 public chains, plus five with anomalous nucleotide sharing. The table comes from immuneACCESS by way of TCRdb, which keeps in-frame sequences with V and J called. Part of the clones is missing from these tables; in studies checked, under half for an unresolved V gene and the rest for unknown reasons. V, J and clone size reflect that table, while D and trimming were determined from the DNA. In all, the sample holds 100,000 to 150,000 clones, and around 67% of those were seen once. Approximately 4.3% of the sample is taken by the ten largest.

This entry belongs to a study of cytomegalovirus exposure and HLA in healthy donors (dated by TCRdb to the late 2010s). Background on the whole study: According to an earlier analysis of 550 to 750 of the donors, about 179 million T cells yielded 117 million unique TCR beta sequences and about 300 Gb of sequence data. An early release that covered several hundred HLA-typed donors contained around 330 gigabases of sequencing data and roughly 84 million unique TCR sequences. Of the roughly 420 genotyped donors, less than 90% were placed in the genetic ancestry cluster associated with self-reported Caucasian donors. The study aimed to test whether signatures of past pathogen exposure could be identified by cataloging public T cell receptors. The T cell repertoires of around 730 subjects were profiled by immunosequencing and related to cytomegalovirus serostatus. A separate validation cohort of some 130 different subjects was used in addition to the 666-subject first cohort. To predict cytomegalovirus infection status, the study combined high-throughput TCR immunosequencing, statistical association of individual TCRs with disease status, and machine learning. A later analysis re-analyzed previously published TCR beta repertoires from 666 donors and added high-resolution HLA genotyping to study TCR occurrence patterns. The later analysis used no new phenotypic data to find candidate immune exposures, relying instead on TCR beta sequences and their occurrence across donors. An earlier analysis of 587 of the donors used high-throughput TCR beta sequencing to judge whether each TCR beta V gene segment behaved as functional or pseudogenic. Alongside the repertoire data, information on donor age, sex, ethnicity and CMV serostatus was compiled. A later genetic analysis took genome-wide SNP genotypes for about 55% of the roughly 670 donors and used that subset as a discovery cohort. All discovery cohort repertoires had been generated on a single sequencing platform. HLA typing covered class I and class II loci at four-digit resolution. Typing coverage varied by locus: roughly 629-640 donors for A, B, C, DRB1 and DQB1; roughly 560 for DQA1; over 600 for DPA1; around 450 for DPB1. Roughly 5 DR-DQ haplotypes were handled as single units for association and clustering, since linkage in the cohort was strong. Across about 370 genotyped donors of the cohort, an average of roughly 250,000 unique TCR beta nucleotide sequences per donor were sequenced, and around 19% of those sequences were non-productive. Results and caveats for the whole study, not just this receptor: In an earlier analysis of several hundred of the donors, most TCR beta V segments were observed in productive rearrangements about 87% or about 30% of the time, broadly matching IMGT annotations. According to a later analysis, TCR association rates differed among HLA loci, with DRB1 alleles showing the most associated TCRs and HLA-C alleles showing the fewest. The classifier was reported to diagnose cytomegalovirus status with high specificity and sensitivity in both the original cohort and the validation cohort. According to a later genetic analysis, donors in an Asian-associated ancestry cluster had fewer N-insertions in productive TCRs than the roughly 670-donor mean. Sequencing depth was assumed to be roughly uniform across donors in the presence/absence analyses, though that assumption may not hold. It was suggested by the authors that the approach could potentially be generalized to other disease states and immunological phenotypes. According to a later analysis, parvovirus B19, influenza, CMV and Epstein-Barr virus appeared linked to several top co-occurrence clusters. Linkage disequilibrium might explain the correlated functional status among segregating V segments, but an unknown experimental factor could not be excluded. A cluster of highly shared sequence variants was judged likely to be a technical artifact of the sequencing pipeline. In this cohort, only TCR beta chains were sequenced, and detectable features were limited by the absence of alpha or paired-chain data. At a false discovery rate of 0.05, a later analysis linked some 18,000 TCR beta sequences to specific HLA alleles. For the cohort, immune exposure information was limited to CMV serostatus. When HLA alleles, especially DR and DQ, strongly co-occurred, attributing TCR associations to individual alleles was difficult. In a later analysis, most CMV-associated TCR beta chains were found to appear HLA-restricted, with HLA associations seemingly driven largely by CMV exposure. Because some donors lacked HLA typing at each locus, the association tests relied only on the typed subset. A total of about 180 TCR beta chains were listed by the study as associated with cytomegalovirus. Across donors, most TCR sequences were observed very rarely, whereas some public TCRs were present in many individuals. In vitro tests confirmed that three of the cytomegalovirus-associated TCR beta chains recognize cytomegalovirus antigens. Because counts were too low, approximately 18 rarely observed V segments, including chromosome 9 orphons, were excluded from the earlier analysis of some 540 of the donors. V-gene and J-gene trimming of TCR beta chains was associated with a missense DCLRE1C variant in a later genetic analysis, and the association was replicated in an independent cohort. Some IMGT-functional V segments, including TRBV6-2 and TRBV6-3, could not be told apart with the 87-base-pair reads, so those segments were excluded. In a later analysis, HLA-associated TCR beta chains were found to be more clonally expanded and to have lower generation probabilities than equally common non-associated chains. A further reported finding was that TCR beta sequences accurately predicted the HLA-A and HLA-B alleles for most subjects in the first cohort.

Including cysteine and phenylalanine, the CDR3 has 18 amino acids. Just the 54-base CDR3 DNA is kept, in frame starting at base 1. Reading the germline V gene gives CDR1 KGHSH and CDR2 LQKENI. The cohort comprised fewer than 700 healthy bone marrow donors. At the time of sampling, every cohort member was nominally healthy, though immune exposures that went unrecorded were likely present. The donor was CMV seropositive and belonged to the group of more than 250 seropositive cohort members. A peripheral blood sample was provided by each donor, and peripheral blood mononuclear cells were used for TCR beta sequencing. The Qiagen DNeasy Blood Extraction Kit was used to extract genomic DNA from the blood cell samples.

Sequences were obtained from PBMCs. The source is a man aged 55 to 69 in good health and CMV-seropositive. This receptor chain uses TRBV18 and TRBJ1-1; the D gene is possibly TRBD1, with 6 bases matching. The DNA is TGTGCCAGCTCATCACGTCATGGGGGGGCTGGGGGGAACGCTGAAGCTTTCTTT. Translated, this gives CASSSRHGGAGGNAEAFF.